The 11 T cell receptor beta chains presented below share a single source sample, sequenced in a study of T cells expressing NK-cell markers. From the 5' RACE reads, TCRdb lists one entry per CDR3 protein and no DNA. In total, the table holds 300,000 to 450,000 distinct CDR3 sequences. Sequencing was carried out using blood T cells: a sorted CD56 or NKG2C T cell subset, CD4+ or CD8+ T cells, or bulk PBMC T cells (not recorded which). The receptors shown here come from a man aged 18-75 years in good health.

V usage is TRBV21-1 and J usage is TRBJ2-3; the D call of TRBD1 rests on TCRdb alone, since no DNA is present to check it. TRBV21-1 is flagged as a pseudogene. The CDR3 length is 15 residues. This CDR3 is CASSKKRDSTDTQYF.

The chain is built from TRBV29-1 and TRBJ1-2; without DNA, the TCRdb call of TRBD1 cannot be checked. In germline, CDR1 is SQVTM, CDR2 ANQGSEA. CDR3 length equals 12 residues. This CDR3 reads CSVYTTGQGYTF.

This sequence joins TRBV20-1 and TRBJ1-1. Germline V CDR1 and CDR2: DFQATT, SNEGSKA (reference sequence). The CDR3 contains 14 residues. CDR3 in amino acids: CSAATQRQNTEAFF.

The chain couples TRBV11-2 to TRBJ2-3; TCRdb returns TRBD2, unconfirmable since there is no DNA. The length of the CDR3 is 18 residues. Germline assignment: CDR1 SGHAT and CDR2 FQNNGV. CDR3 sequence reads: CASIDVRLAGDHTDTQYF.

The rearrangement links TRBV5-1 to TRBJ1-1. This CDR3 comprises 15 residues. Germline CDR1 SGHRS, CDR2 YFSETQ. CDR3 region: CASNIWAGTVSEAFF. The complete variable domain, with remaining parts taken from reference TRBV5-1 and TRBJ1-1, reads KAGVTQTPRYLIKTRGQQVTLSCSPISGHRSVSWYQQTPGQGLQFLFEYFSETQRNKGNFPGRFSGRQFSNSRSEMNVSTLELGDSALYLCASNIWAGTVSEAFFGQGTRLTVV.

The chain carries TRBV7-2 and TRBJ2-3; lacking DNA, the TRBD2 call made by TCRdb goes unchecked. Germline V CDR1 and CDR2: SGHTA, FQGNSA. This CDR3 contains 17 residues. The CDR3 sequence is CASSSNPLVGGGDTQYF.

The chain joins TRBV6-2 or TRBV6-3 to TRBJ2-7; lacking DNA, the TRBD1 call made by TCRdb goes unchecked. Looked up from germline, CDR1 is MNHEY and CDR2 is SVGEGT. This CDR3 contains 16 residues. The CDR3 here is CASSYFGTGVTYEQYF.

The chain joins TRBV30 to TRBJ2-3; TCRdb proposes TRBD1, but this gene call is untestable without DNA. The CDR3 has 12 residues. Germline CDR1 is GTSNPN and CDR2 is SVGIG (reference sequence). CDR3 sequence reads: CAWEQDSRPQYF.

This chain links TRBV7-8 with TRBJ1-5; TCRdb returns TRBD1, unconfirmable since there is no DNA. Germline CDR1 SGHVS, CDR2 FQNEAQ. The CDR3 contains 17 residues. The CDR3 sequence: CASSSSSRGQGNQPQHF.

The chain uses TRBV2 and TRBJ1-6; TCRdb's D gene call, TRBD1, goes unchecked for lack of DNA. The CDR3 sequence is 18 residues long. CDR1 and CDR2 from the germline V gene are SNHLY and FYNNEI. The CDR3 loop is CASSSKTTGFGSNSPLHF.

The rearrangement joins TRBV6-2 or TRBV6-3 to TRBJ2-5. CDR1 is MNHEY and CDR2 is SVGEGT in the germline V gene. CDR3 length: 11 residues. The CDR3 spells CASRTWETQYF.